This T cell receptor (beta chain) appears in the sequencing data of a study of cytomegalovirus exposure and HLA in healthy donors. Note on this clone: Its specificity is not known.

The CDR3 consists of 15 residues. V lost 2 bases to trimming and J lost 3 bases, with 15 bases between them. Germline loops: CDR1 SGHNT, CDR2 YYREEE (reference sequence). Primers included in the PCR were 60 Vbeta and 13 Jbeta primers. The assay was immunoSEQ multiplex PCR, and TCRdb's table has in-frame clones only and misses some. Here the sample spans under 250,000 clones, 79% being singletons. Findings and caveats of the study: It was shown in a later analysis that HLA-associated TCR beta chains were more clonally expanded than other, equally common chains. There were some public TCRs occurring in many donors, but most TCR sequences were rare. Confirmation was obtained in vitro that a few CMV-associated chains are specific for CMV antigens.

This TCR came from a woman between 25 and 40 years old in good health and CMV-seropositive. Material for sequencing was PBMCs. The gene calls are TRBV5-4 and TRBJ2-7; D gene ambiguous. CDR3 nucleotides: TGTGCCAGCAGCTTTGATCTGGGTGGCGGCTACGAGCAGTACTTC. The encoded protein is CASSFDLGGGYEQYF.